Below, 16 T cell receptor beta chains from the same sample are listed, as sequenced in a study of shared clonotypes between healthy human individuals. CD8 cells regarded as naive lacked CD45RO, were positively chosen for CCR7, and omitted terminally differentiated effector memory CD45RA+ cells. The method was immunoSEQ multiplex PCR; TCRdb's version includes in-frame clones alone and lacks a portion of them. The table shows 2 million to 2.5 million clones, with approximately 94% occurring only once. Material for sequencing was naive CD8+ T cells from PBMCs. These receptors all come from a young man in good health. Some clones in this sample may be carry-over from other donors' samples.

This chain connects TRBV7-9 to TRBJ2-5; 12 nucleotides agree with TRBD2. With 4 bases clipped from V and 5 bases from J, the junction kept 11 bases outside the gene matches. The CDR3 consists of 17 residues. Germline V lookup: CDR1 SEHNR, CDR2 FQNEAQ (reference sequence). This CDR3 reads CASSYGLAGLLGETQYF. In DNA, the CDR3 is TGTGCCAGCAGCTACGGACTAGCGGGGCTTCTCGGGGAGACCCAGTACTTC.

The chain recombines TRBV7-9 with TRBJ2-2, with TRBD2 matching 7 bases. The CDR3 is 16 residues long. The germline CDR1 and CDR2 sequences are SEHNR and FQNEAQ (reference sequence). V lost 1 base and J lost 0; bases outside the gene matches: 2. This CDR3 reads CASSLGGGANTGELFF. In DNA form, the CDR3 reads TGTGCCAGCAGCTTAGGGGGAGGGGCGAACACCGGGGAGCTGTTTTTT.

The chain is built from TRBV9 and TRBJ2-7; a possible D gene is TRBD1 (5 bases). V was shortened by 0 bases and J by 2 bases, with 12 bases between the two germline ends. CDR1 and CDR2 from the germline V gene are SGDLS and YYNGEE. The length of the CDR3 is 15 residues. In DNA form, the CDR3 reads TGTGCCAGCAGCGTAGGTGTGGGGCCGGCCTACGAGCAGTACTTC. Amino acids: CASSVGVGPAYEQYF. Combining the CDR3 with reference TRBV9 and TRBJ2-7 gives the whole variable domain DSGVTQTPKHLITATGQRVTLRCSPRSGDLSVYWYQQSLDQGLQFLIQYYNGEERAKGNILERFSAQQFPDLHSELNLSSLELGDSALYFCASSVGVGPAYEQYFGPGTRLTVT.

This clone appeared once. The chain recombines TRBV6-4 with TRBJ2-1, with TRBD2 matching 9 bases. J gave up 0 bases and V 6 bases, and 3 bases lay outside the gene matches. CDR3 length equals 15 residues. Germline values: CDR1 MRHNA, CDR2 SNTAGT. CDR3 DNA sequence: TGTGCCAGCAGCCGACTAGCGGCCTCCTACAATGAGCAGTTCTTC. It translates to CASSRLAASYNEQFF.

This clone appeared once. The chain recombines TRBV28 with TRBJ1-1; D is unclear. The V and J ends lost 3 bases and 2 bases respectively, with 13 bases between them. This CDR3 is 15 amino acids long. The V gene's germline CDR1 is MDHEN and CDR2 SYDVKM. The DNA of the CDR3 is TGTGCCAGCAGTTTCCGGGTCGACACCAACACTGAAGCTTTCTTT. This codes for CASSFRVDTNTEAFF. The variable domain in full, completed from reference TRBV28 and TRBJ1-1, reads DVKVTQSSRYLVKRTGEKVFLECVQDMDHENMFWYRQDPGLGLRLIYFSYDVKMKEKGDIPEGYSVSREKKERFSLILESASTNQTSMYLCASSFRVDTNTEAFFGQGTRLTVV.

This chain's CDR3 is CASSILAGKYNEQFF. The CDR3 DNA sequence: TGTGCCAGCAGCATACTAGCGGGAAAATACAATGAGCAGTTCTTC. The rearrangement uses TRBV27 and TRBJ2-1, with 10 nucleotides matching TRBD2. From germline, CDR1 is MNHEY and CDR2 SMNVEV (reference sequence). V shed 6 bases, J shed 4 bases, and the junction held 6 bases outside the gene matches. CDR3 length: 15 amino acids.

V gene TRBV4-1 combines with J gene TRBJ2-1; 15 positions match TRBD2. Germline lookup yields CDR1 MGHRA and CDR2 YSYEKL. After removal of 3 bases from V and 3 bases from J, the junction contained 9 bases not matched to a gene. CDR3 length: 19 residues. For the CDR3, the DNA is TGCGCCAGCAGCCACACCGGACTAGCGGGAGGGCGGGACTACAATGAGCAGTTCTTC. This sequence encodes CASSHTGLAGGRDYNEQFF.

The genes are TRBV6-4 and TRBJ2-1; D might be TRBD1 (5 bases). Germline V gene lookup returns CDR1 MRHNA and CDR2 SNTAGT. Deletions cut 10 bases from V and 7 bases from J, with 5 bases between. This CDR3 is built from 9 residues. The CDR3 is CATGNEQFF. In DNA form, the CDR3 reads TGTGCCACAGGGAATGAGCAGTTCTTC.

The chain recombines TRBV7-6 with TRBJ2-3; D might be TRBD2 (5 bases). The CDR3 runs to 12 residues. The V end was cut by 7 bases, the J end by 4 bases, with 9 bases between. Germline CDR1 is SGHVS and CDR2 is FNYEAQ. The CDR3 loop is CASNSGADTQYF. The CDR3 DNA reads TGTGCCAGCAACTCCGGGGCAGATACGCAGTATTTT.

V is TRBV13 and J is TRBJ2-7; 7 bases align to TRBD1. The CDR3 has 14 amino acids. From germline, CDR1 is PRHDT and CDR2 FYEKMQ (reference sequence). The V and J ends lost 6 bases and 2 bases, in that order; junction bases with no gene match: 7. As DNA, the CDR3 is TGTGCCAGCAGGAAGGGGACAGAGACCTACGAGCAGTACTTC. Translating gives CASRKGTETYEQYF.

The chain is built from TRBV7-9 and TRBJ1-2, with no clear D. The CDR3 contains 14 residues. The ends were cut back, 5 bases at V and 0 bases at J, with 10 bases in the middle. Germline-derived CDR1 and CDR2 are SEHNR and FQNEAQ (reference sequence). CDR3 DNA sequence: TGTGCCAGCAGCCATACAGAAACTAACTATGGCTACACCTTC. This codes for CASSHTETNYGYTF.

The V call is TRBV5-8, the J call TRBJ2-7; no definite D call. CDR1 and CDR2 (germline): SGHTS, YDEGEE. V dropped 0 bases and J dropped 2 bases, with 12 bases sitting between them. The CDR3 loop spans 15 amino acids. The CDR3 region is CASSLGPPYAYEQYF. The CDR3 nucleotides read TGTGCCAGCAGCTTGGGACCCCCTTACGCCTACGAGCAGTACTTC.

The J gene is TRBJ2-2, the V gene TRBV19; 8 bases match TRBD2. The CDR3 sequence is 16 residues long. The V segment lost 5 bases and the J segment 5 bases; nucleotides outside the gene matches: 10. Germline V gene lookup returns CDR1 LNHDA and CDR2 SQIVND (reference sequence). The CDR3 region has the DNA TGTGCCAGTAGTCCCTTCGGGGTAGCGGGAACCGGGGAGCTGTTTTTT. Its protein product is CASSPFGVAGTGELFF.

The chain joins TRBV9 to TRBJ2-1, with TRBD2 identical over 11 bases. Unmatched junction bases numbered 7, after V lost 3 bases and J lost 5 bases. CDR1 is SGDLS, CDR2 YYNGEE, per germline. The CDR3 runs 16 residues. For the CDR3, the DNA is TGTGCCAGCAGCGGACCCCTAGCGGGAGGCGACAATGAGCAGTTCTTC. This encodes CASSGPLAGGDNEQFF.

This chain joins TRBV27 and TRBJ2-1; TRBD1 is a possible D gene (6 bases). The CDR3 is made up of 18 amino acids. Germline V CDR1 and CDR2: MNHEY, SMNVEV (reference sequence). Trimming shortened V by 5 bases and J by 4 bases, and 24 bases separated the two germline ends. The CDR3 region has the DNA TGTGCCAGCAGTCCATATGCAGGGGACGGAGGATTATACAATGAGCAGTTCTTC. It encodes CASSPYAGDGGLYNEQFF.

The chain has TRBV27 and TRBJ2-5; TRBD2 matches 14 bases. The CDR3 length is 16 residues. Losses at the gene ends were 6 bases for V and 0 bases for J; bases not matched to a gene: 3. The germline gives CDR1 MNHEY, CDR2 SMNVEV (reference sequence). The CDR3 DNA reads as TGTGCCAGCAGGACTAGCGGGAGGGCTTACCAAGAGACCCAGTACTTC. As protein: CASRTSGRAYQETQYF.